This TCR beta chain was captured in a study of blood T cell repertoires in COVID-19. Germline V CDR1 and CDR2: MNHEY, SVGAGI. Trimming left V 5 bases short and J 2 bases short, with 9 bases between. This CDR3 comprises 13 residues. Methods used by the authors: Amplification with reference gene primers provided the estimates of nucleated cell counts. The repertoire was sequenced with immunoSEQ multiplex PCR; TCRdb's copy has only in-frame clones and lacks some. V, J and clone size reflect that table, while D and trimming were determined from the DNA. The sample consists of hundreds of thousands of clones, around 88% of them appearing once.

The sample was peripheral blood. The receptor's source is a man aged 80 or over with acute or convalescent COVID-19. The chain recombines TRBV6-5 with TRBJ1-2; tentatively, D is TRBD1 (6 bases). Here the CDR3 reads CASSNTGNYGYTF. In DNA, the CDR3 is TGTGCCAGCAGTAATACAGGGAACTATGGCTACACCTTC.